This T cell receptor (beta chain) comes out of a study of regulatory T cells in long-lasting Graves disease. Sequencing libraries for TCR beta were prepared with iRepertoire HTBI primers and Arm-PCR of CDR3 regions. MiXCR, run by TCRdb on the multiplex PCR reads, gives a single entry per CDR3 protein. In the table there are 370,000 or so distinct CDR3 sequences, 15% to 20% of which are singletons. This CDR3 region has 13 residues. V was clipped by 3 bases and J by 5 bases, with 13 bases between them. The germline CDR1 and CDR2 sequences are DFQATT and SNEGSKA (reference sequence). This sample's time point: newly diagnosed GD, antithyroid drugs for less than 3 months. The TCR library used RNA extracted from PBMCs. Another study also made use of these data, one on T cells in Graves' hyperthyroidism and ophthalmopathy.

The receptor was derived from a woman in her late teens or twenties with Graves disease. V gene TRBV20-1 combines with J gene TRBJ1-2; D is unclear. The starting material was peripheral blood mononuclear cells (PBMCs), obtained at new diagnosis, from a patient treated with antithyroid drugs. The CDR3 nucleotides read TGCAGTGCTAGTAGACGACGAGATTATGGCTACACCTTC. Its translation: CSASRRRDYGYTF.